This paragraph covers one T cell receptor beta chain sequence. Authors' methods: Reference gene primer amplification gave estimated nucleated cell counts. Sequenced by immunoSEQ multiplex PCR; TCRdb stores in-frame clones only, minus some. V, J and clone size reflect that table, while D and trimming were determined from the DNA. This table has 68,000 or so clones, more than 70% appearing once. This CDR3 comprises 15 residues. Germline V gene sequence: CDR1 LNHDA, CDR2 SQIVND (reference sequence). The V gene end was trimmed by 5 bases and the J gene end by 5 bases; junction bases not matched to a gene: 9. These data come from a study of blood T cell repertoires in COVID-19. Overall study: COVID-19 samples from acute and convalescent phases originated in the United States, Italy and Spain. The cDNA or gDNA used as material had been derived from T cells, B-cell-depleted T cells, or PBMCs.

This chain links TRBV19 with TRBJ1-1; 9 nucleotides agree with TRBD1. Sequenced material: peripheral blood. This TCR came from a woman aged 70-85 years with acute or convalescent COVID-19. CDR3 loop: CASSSIGTGSTEAFF. CDR3 in DNA: TGTGCCAGTAGTTCCATAGGGACAGGGAGTACTGAAGCTTTCTTT.